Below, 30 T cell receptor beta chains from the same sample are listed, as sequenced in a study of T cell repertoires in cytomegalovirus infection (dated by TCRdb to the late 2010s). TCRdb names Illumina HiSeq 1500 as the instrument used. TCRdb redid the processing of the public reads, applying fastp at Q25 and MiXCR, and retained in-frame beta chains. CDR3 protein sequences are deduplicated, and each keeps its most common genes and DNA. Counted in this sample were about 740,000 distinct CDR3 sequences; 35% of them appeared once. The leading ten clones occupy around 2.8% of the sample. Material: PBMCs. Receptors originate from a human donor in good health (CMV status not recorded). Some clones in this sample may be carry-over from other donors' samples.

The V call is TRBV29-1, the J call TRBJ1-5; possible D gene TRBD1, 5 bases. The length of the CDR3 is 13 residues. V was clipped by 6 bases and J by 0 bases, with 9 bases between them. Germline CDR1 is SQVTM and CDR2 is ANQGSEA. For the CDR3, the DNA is TGCAGCGTACGAGGGGATAGCAATCAGCCCCAGCATTTT. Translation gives CSVRGDSNQPQHF.

The CDR3 nucleotides are TGTGCCAGCAGGGGCTACGGCAGGGGGCAAAATTCACCCCTCCACTTT. Translated, it gives CASRGYGRGQNSPLHF. The rearrangement links TRBV6-1 to TRBJ1-6, with 8 bases fitting TRBD1. The CDR3 is made up of 16 amino acids. CDR1 and CDR2 (germline): MNHNS, SASEGT. J was trimmed by 7 bases and V by 6 bases; bases with no gene match: 11.

In nucleotides, the CDR3 is TGTGCCAGCAGTGACAGGGGAGAGGGGTACGAGCAGTACTTC. It encodes CASSDRGEGYEQYF. This chain uses TRBV6-6 with TRBJ2-7, with 8 positions matching TRBD1. J lost 4 bases, V lost 5 bases, and 7 bases had no gene match. The germline CDR1 and CDR2 sequences are MNHNY and SVGAGI (reference sequence). CDR3 length equals 14 residues.

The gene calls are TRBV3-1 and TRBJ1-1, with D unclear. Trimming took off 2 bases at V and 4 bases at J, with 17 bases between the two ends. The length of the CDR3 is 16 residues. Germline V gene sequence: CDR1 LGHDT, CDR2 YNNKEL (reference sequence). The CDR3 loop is CASSQTSGWVPTEAFF. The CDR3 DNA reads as TGTGCCAGCAGCCAAACATCGGGGTGGGTCCCCACTGAAGCTTTCTTT.

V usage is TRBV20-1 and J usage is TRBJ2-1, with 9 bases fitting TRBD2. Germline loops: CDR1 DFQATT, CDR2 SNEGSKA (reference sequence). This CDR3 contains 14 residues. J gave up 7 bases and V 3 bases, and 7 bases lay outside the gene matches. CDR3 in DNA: TGCAGTGCTAGTCGGACTAGCGACCCGAATGAGCAGTTCTTC. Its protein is CSASRTSDPNEQFF.

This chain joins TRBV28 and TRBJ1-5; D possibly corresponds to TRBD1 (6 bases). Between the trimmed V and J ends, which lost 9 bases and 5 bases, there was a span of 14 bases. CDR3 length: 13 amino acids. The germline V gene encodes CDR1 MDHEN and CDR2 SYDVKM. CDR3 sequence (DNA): TGTGCCAGAAGCGGACAGACATATCAGCCCCAGCATTTT. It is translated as CARSGQTYQPQHF.

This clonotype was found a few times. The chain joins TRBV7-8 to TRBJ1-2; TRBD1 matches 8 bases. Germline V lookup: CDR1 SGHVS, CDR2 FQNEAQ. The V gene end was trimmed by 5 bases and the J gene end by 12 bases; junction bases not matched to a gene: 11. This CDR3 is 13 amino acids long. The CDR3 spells CASSAMPGQADTF. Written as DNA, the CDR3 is TGTGCCAGCAGCGCGATGCCGGGACAGGCCGACACCTTC.

CDR3 amino acids: CASGEGRAKNTEAFF. CDR3 DNA sequence: TGTGCCAGCGGAGAGGGAAGGGCTAAGAACACTGAAGCTTTCTTT. V gene TRBV2 combines with J gene TRBJ1-1; no firm D call. The CDR3 spans 15 residues. The V gene lost 8 bases and the J gene lost 1 base, with 17 bases spanning the gap. Looked up from germline, CDR1 is SNHLY and CDR2 is FYNNEI.

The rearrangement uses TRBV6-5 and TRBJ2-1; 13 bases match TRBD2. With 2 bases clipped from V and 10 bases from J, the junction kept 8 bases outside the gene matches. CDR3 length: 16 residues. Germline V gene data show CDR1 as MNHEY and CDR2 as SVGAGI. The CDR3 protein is CASSYELAGGPKEQFF. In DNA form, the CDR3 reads TGTGCCAGCAGTTACGAACTAGCGGGGGGGCCGAAAGAGCAGTTCTTC.

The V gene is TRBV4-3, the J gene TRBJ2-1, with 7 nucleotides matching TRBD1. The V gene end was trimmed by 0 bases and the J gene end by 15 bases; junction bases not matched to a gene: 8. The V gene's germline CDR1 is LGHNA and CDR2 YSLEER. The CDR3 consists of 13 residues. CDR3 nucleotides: TGCGCCAGCAGCCAAGATGGAACAGGGGAAACGTTCTTC. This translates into CASSQDGTGETFF.

The CDR3 coding sequence is TGTGCCAGCAGTCCGGGACAGAGGGACCGAAATGGCTACACCTTC. The encoded protein is CASSPGQRDRNGYTF. The chain recombines TRBV27 with TRBJ1-2, with 7 bases matching TRBD1. V trimming: 5 bases; J trimming: 6 bases; junction bases outside the gene matches: 12. The CDR3 has 15 residues. CDR1 MNHEY and CDR2 SMNVEV come from the germline V gene (reference sequence).

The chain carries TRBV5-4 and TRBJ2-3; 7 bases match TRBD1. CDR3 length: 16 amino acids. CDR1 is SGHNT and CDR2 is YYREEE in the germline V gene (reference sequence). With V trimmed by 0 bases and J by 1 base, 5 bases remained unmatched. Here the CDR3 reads CASSLARTGGTDTQYF. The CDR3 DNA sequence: TGTGCCAGCAGCTTGGCCCGAACAGGGGGCACAGATACGCAGTATTTT.

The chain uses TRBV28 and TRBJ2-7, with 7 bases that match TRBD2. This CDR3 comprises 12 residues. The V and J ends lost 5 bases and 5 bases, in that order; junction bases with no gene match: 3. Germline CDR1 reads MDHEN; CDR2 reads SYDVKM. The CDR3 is CASSGLADEQYF. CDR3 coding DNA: TGTGCCAGCAGTGGGCTAGCGGACGAGCAGTACTTC. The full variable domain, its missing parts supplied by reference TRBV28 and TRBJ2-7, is DVKVTQSSRYLVKRTGEKVFLECVQDMDHENMFWYRQDPGLGLRLIYFSYDVKMKEKGDIPEGYSVSREKKERFSLILESASTNQTSMYLCASSGLADEQYFGPGTRLTVT.

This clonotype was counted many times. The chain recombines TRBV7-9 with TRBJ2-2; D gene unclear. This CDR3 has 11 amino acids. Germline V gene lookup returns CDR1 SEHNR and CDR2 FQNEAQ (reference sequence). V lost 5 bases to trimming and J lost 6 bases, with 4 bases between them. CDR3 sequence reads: CASSPPGELFF. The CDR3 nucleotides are TGTGCCAGCAGCCCCCCCGGGGAGCTGTTTTTT. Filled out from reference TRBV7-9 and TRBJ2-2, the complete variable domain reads DTGVSQNPRHKITKRGQNVTFRCDPISEHNRLYWYRQTLGQGPEFLTYFQNEAQLEKSRLLSDRFSAERPKGSFSTLEIQRTEQGDSAMYLCASSPPGELFFGEGSRLTVL.

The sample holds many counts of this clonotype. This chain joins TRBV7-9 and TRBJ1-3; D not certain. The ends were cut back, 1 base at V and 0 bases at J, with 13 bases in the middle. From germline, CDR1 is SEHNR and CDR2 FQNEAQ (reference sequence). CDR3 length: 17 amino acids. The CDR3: CASSLVGRADSGNTIYF. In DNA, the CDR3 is TGTGCCAGCAGCTTAGTTGGGCGGGCGGACTCTGGAAACACCATATATTTT.

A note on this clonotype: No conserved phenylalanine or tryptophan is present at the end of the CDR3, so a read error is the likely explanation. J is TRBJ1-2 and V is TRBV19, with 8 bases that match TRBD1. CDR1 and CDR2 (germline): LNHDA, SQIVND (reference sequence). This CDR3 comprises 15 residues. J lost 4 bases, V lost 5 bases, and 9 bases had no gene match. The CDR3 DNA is TGTGCCAGTAGTTCGGCAGGGGGCAGGGTCTATGGCTACACCTTA. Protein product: CASSSAGGRVYGYTL.

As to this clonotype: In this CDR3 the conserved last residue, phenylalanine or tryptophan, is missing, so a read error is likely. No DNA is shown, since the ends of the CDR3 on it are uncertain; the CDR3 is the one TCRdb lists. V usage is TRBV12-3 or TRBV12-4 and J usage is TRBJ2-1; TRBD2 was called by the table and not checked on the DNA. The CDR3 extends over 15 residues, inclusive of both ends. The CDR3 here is CASSLFRGGHNEQLL.

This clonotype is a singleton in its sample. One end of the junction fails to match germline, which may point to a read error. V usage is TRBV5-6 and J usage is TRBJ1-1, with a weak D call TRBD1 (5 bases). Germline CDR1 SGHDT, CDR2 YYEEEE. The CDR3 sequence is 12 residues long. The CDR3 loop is CDSSVPGAKAFF. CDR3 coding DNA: TGTGACAGCAGTGTCCCCGGGGCCAAAGCTTTCTTT.

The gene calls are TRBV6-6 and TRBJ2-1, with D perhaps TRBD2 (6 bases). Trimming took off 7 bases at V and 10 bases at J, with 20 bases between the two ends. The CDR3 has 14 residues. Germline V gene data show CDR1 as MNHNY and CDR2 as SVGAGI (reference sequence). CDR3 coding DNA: TGTGCCAGCACAAGACTAGTTTCGCATCGAGAGCAGTTCTTC. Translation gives CASTRLVSHREQFF.

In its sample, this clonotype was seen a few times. CDR3 coding DNA: TGTGCCAGCAGCCAACCCCGGGACAGGGTTGACACCGGGGAGCTGTTTTTT. Its protein product is CASSQPRDRVDTGELFF. The V call is TRBV7-6, the J call TRBJ2-2, with 9 positions matching TRBD1. The V gene's germline CDR1 is SGHVS and CDR2 FNYEAQ. This CDR3 region has 17 residues. The ends lost 5 bases at V and 3 bases at J; junction bases unmatched: 10.

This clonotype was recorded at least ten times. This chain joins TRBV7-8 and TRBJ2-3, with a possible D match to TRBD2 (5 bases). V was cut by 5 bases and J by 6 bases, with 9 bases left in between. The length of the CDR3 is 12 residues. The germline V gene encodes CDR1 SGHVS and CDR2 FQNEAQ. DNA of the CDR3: TGTGCCAGCAGCCCACTAGTTGATACGCAGTATTTT. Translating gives CASSPLVDTQYF. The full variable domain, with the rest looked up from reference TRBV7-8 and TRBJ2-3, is GAGVSQSPRYKVAKRGQDVALRCDPISGHVSLFWYQQALGQGPEFLTYFQNEAQLDKSGLPSDRFFAERPEGSVSTLKIQRTQQEDSAVYLCASSPLVDTQYFGPGTRLTVL.

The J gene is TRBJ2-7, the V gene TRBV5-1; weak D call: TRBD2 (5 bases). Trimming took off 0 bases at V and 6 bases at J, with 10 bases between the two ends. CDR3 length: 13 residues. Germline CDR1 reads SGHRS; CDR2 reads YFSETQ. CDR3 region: CASSLADEGEQYF. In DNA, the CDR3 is TGCGCCAGCAGCTTGGCCGATGAGGGCGAGCAGTACTTC.

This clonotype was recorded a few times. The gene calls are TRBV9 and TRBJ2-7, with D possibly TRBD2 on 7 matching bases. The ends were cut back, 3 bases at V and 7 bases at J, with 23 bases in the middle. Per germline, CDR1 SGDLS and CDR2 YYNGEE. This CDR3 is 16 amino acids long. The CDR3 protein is CASSEGGVSSLREQYF. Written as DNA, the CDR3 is TGTGCCAGCAGCGAGGGGGGGGTCTCCTCTCTACGTGAGCAGTACTTC.

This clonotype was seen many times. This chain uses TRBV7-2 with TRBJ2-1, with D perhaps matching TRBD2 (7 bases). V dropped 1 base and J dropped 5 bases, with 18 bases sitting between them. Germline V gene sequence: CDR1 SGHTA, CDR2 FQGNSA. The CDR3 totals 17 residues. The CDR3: CASSLVGQWGGHNEQFF. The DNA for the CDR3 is TGTGCCAGCAGCTTAGTAGGTCAGTGGGGGGGCCACAATGAGCAGTTCTTC.

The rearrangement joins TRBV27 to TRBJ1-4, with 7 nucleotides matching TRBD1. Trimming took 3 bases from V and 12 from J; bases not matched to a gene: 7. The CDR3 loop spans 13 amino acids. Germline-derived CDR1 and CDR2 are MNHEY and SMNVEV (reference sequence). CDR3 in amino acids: CASSFQRQGELFF. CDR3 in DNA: TGTGCCAGCAGTTTCCAACGACAGGGAGAACTGTTTTTT.

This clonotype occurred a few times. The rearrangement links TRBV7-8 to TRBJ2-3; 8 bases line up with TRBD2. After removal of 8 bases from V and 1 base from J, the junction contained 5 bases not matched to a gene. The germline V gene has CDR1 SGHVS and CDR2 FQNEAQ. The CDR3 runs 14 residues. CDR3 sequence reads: CASRGGYGTDTQYF. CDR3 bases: TGTGCCAGCCGGGGGGGTTACGGCACAGATACGCAGTATTTT.

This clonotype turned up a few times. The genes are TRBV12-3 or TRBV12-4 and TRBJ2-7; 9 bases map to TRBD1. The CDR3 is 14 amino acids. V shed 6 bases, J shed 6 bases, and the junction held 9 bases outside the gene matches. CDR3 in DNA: TGTGCCAGCAGGCACGATGACAGGGGGAGCGAGCAGTACTTC. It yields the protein CASRHDDRGSEQYF.

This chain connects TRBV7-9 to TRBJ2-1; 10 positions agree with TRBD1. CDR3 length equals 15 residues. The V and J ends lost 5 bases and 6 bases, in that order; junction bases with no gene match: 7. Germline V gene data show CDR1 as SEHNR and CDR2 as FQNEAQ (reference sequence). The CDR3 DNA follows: TGTGCCAGCAGCCTCCGACAGGGGGCGCGCAATGAGCAGTTCTTC. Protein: CASSLRQGARNEQFF.

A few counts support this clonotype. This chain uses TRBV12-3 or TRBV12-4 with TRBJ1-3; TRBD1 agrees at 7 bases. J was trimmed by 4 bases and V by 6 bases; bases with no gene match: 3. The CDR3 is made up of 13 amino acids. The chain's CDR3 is CASREGQGNTIYF. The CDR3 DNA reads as TGTGCCAGCAGGGAGGGACAGGGAAACACCATATATTTT.

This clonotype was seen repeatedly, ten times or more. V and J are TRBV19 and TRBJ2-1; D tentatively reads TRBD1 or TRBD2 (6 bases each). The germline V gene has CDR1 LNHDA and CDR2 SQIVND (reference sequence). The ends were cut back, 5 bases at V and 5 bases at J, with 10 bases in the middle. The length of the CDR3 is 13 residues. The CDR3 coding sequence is TGTGCCAGTAGTTGGGGGGACAACAATGAGCAGTTCTTC. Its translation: CASSWGDNNEQFF.